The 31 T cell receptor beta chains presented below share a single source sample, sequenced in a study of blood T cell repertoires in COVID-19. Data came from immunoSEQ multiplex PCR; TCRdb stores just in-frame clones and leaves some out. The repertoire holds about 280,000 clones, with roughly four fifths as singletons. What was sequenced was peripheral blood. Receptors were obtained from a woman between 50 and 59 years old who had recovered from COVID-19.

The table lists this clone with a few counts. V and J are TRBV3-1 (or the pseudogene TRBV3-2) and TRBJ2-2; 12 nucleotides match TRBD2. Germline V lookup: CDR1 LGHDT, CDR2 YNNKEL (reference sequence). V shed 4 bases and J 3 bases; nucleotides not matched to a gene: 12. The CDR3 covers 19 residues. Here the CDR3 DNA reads TGTGCCAGCAGCCCGGACATTGGACTAGCGGGACCTCACACCGGGGAGCTGTTTTTT. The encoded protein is CASSPDIGLAGPHTGELFF.

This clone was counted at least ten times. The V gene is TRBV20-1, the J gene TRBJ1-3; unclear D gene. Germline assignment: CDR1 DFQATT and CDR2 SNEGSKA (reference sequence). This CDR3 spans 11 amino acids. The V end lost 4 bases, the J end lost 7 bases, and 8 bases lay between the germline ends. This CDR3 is CSANGGNTIYF. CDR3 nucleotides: TGCAGTGCTAATGGCGGGAACACCATATATTTT.

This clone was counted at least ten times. Here the CDR3 reads CASSVDTGSYEQYF. The DNA of the CDR3 is TGTGCCAGCAGTGTTGACACCGGCTCCTACGAGCAGTACTTC. The chain couples TRBV2 to TRBJ2-7; no clear D. The CDR3 has 14 amino acids. Germline CDR1 and CDR2: SNHLY and FYNNEI. V was shortened by 4 bases and J by 0 bases, with 10 bases between the two germline ends.

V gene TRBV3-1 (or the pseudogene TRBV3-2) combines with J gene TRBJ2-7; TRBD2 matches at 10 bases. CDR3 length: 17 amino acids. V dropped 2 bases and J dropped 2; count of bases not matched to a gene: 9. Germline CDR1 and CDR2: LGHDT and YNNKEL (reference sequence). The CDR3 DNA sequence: TGTGCCAGCAGCCAAACCCGAGCGGGGGGGCGGACCTACGAGCAGTACTTC. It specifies CASSQTRAGGRTYEQYF.

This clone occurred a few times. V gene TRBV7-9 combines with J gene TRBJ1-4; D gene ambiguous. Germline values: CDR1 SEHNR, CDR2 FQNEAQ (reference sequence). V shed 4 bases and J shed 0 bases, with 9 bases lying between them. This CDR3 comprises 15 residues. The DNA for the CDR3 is TGTGCCAGCAGCTGGAGGCTTGCAACTAATGAAAAACTGTTTTTT. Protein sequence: CASSWRLATNEKLFF.

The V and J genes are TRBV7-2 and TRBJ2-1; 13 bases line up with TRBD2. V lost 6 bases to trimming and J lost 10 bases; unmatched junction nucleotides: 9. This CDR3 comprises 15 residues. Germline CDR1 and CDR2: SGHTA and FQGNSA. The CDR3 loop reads CASRTTSGGPLEQFF. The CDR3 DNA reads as TGTGCCAGCAGGACGACTAGCGGGGGGCCTCTAGAGCAGTTCTTC.

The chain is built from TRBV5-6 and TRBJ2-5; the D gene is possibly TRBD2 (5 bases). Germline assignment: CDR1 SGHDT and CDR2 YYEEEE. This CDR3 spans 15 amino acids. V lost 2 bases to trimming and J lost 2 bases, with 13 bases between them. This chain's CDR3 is CASSFGSGLQETQYF. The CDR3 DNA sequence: TGTGCCAGCAGCTTCGGCAGCGGTCTTCAAGAGACCCAGTACTTC.

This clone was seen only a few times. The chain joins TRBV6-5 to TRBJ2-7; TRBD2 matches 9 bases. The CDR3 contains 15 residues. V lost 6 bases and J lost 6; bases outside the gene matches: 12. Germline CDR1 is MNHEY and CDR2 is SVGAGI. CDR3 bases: TGTGCCAGCAGGCTGGGGGATAGCGGGAGAGGCGAGCAGTACTTC. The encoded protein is CASRLGDSGRGEQYF.

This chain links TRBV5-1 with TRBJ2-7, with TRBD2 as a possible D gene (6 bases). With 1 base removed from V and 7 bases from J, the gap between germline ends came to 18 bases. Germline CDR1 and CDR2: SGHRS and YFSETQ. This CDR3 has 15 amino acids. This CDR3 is CASSLSGGSLKEQYF. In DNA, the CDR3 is TGCGCCAGCAGCTTGTCCGGGGGATCTCTAAAGGAGCAGTACTTC.

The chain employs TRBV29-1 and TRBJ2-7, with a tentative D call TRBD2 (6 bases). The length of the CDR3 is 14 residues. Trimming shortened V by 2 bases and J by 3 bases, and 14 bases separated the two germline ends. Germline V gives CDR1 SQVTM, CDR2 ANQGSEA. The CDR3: CSVESTGDFYEQYF. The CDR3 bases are TGCAGCGTTGAAAGCACTGGGGACTTCTACGAGCAGTACTTC.

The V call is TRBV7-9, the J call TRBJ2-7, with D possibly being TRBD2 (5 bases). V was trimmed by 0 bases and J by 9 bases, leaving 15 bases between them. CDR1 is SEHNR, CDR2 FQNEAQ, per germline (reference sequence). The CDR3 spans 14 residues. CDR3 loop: CASSLAASKVPQYF. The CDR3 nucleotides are TGTGCCAGCAGCTTAGCGGCTAGCAAGGTCCCGCAGTACTTC.

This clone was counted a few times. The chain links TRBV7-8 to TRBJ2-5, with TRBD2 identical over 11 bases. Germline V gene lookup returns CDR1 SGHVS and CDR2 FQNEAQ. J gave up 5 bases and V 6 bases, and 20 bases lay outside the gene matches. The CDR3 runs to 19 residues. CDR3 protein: CASSSSPPRTSGGLETQYF. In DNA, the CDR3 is TGTGCCAGCAGTTCGTCGCCCCCCCGTACTAGCGGGGGATTGGAGACCCAGTACTTC.

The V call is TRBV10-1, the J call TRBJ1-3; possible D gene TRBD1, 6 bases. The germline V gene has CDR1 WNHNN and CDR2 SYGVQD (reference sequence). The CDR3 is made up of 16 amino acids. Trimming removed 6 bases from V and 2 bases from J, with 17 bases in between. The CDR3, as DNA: TGCGCCAGCAGGGGGACCCCAACAGGGACTGGAAACACCATATATTTT. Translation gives CASRGTPTGTGNTIYF.

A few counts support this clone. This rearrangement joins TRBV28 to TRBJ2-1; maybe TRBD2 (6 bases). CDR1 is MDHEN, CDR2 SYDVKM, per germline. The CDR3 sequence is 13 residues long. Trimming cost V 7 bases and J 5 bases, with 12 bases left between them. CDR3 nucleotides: TGTGCCAGCATGAGGAGGGTTAACAATGAGCAGTTCTTC. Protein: CASMRRVNNEQFF.

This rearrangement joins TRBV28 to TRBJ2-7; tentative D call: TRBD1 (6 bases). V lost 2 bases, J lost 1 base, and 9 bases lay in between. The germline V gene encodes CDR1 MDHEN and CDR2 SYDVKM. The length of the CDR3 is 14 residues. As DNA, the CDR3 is TGTGCCAGCAGTTTACCGGGACATTCCTACGAGCAGTACTTC. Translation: CASSLPGHSYEQYF.

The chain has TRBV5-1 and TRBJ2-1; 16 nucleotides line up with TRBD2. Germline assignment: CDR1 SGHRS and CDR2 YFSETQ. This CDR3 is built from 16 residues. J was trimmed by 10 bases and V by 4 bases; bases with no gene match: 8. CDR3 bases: TGCGCCAGCAGCCCCACGGGACTAGCGGGGGGGCCCGAGCAGTTCTTC. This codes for CASSPTGLAGGPEQFF.

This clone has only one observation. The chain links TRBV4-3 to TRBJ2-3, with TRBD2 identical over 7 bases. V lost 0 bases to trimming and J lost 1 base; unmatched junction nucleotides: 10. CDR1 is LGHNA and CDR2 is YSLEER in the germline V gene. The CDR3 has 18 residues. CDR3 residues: CASSQDRRMAGGTDTQYF. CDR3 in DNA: TGCGCCAGCAGCCAAGATCGGCGTATGGCGGGGGGCACAGATACGCAGTATTTT.

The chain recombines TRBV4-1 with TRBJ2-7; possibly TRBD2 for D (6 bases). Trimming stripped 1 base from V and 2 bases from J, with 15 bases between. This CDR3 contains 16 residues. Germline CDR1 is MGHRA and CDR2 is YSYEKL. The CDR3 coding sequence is TGCGCCAGCAGCCAAGGCCTCCGAGGACTAACCTACGAGCAGTACTTC. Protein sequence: CASSQGLRGLTYEQYF.

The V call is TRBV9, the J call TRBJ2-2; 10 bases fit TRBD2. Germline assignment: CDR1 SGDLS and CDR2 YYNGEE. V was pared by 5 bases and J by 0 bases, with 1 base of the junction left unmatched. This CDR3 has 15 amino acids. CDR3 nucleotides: TGTGCCAGCAGAGCGGGGGGGACGAACACCGGGGAGCTGTTTTTT. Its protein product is CASRAGGTNTGELFF.

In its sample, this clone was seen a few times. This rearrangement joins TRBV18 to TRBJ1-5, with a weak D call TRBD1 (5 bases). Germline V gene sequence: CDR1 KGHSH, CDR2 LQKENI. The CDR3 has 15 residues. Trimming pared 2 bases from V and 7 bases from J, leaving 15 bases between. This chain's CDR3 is CASSPSSGGKQPQHF. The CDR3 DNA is TGTGCCAGCTCACCAAGTTCGGGGGGGAAACAGCCCCAGCATTTT.

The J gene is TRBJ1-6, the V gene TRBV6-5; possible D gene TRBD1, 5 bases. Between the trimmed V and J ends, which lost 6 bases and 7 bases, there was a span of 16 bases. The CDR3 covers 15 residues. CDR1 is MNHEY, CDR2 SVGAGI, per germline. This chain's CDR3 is CASRAKGSRNSPLHF. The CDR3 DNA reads TGTGCCAGCAGGGCGAAGGGGTCGAGGAATTCACCCCTCCACTTT.

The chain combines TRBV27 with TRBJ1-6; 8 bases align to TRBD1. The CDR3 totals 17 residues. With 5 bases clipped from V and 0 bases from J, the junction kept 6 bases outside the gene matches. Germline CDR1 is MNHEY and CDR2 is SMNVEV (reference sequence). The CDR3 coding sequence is TGTGCCAGCAGTCTGGACAGGGACAGCTCCTATAATTCACCCCTCCACTTT. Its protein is CASSLDRDSSYNSPLHF.

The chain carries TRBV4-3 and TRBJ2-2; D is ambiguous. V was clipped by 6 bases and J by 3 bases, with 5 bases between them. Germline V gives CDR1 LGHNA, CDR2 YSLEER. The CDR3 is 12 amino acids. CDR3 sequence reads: CASRLDTGELFF. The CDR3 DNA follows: TGCGCCAGCAGACTCGACACCGGGGAGCTGTTTTTT.

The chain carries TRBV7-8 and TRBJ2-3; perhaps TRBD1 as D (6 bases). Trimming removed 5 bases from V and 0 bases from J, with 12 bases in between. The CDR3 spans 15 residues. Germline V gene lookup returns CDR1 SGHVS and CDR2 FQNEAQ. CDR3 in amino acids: CASSLTQGSTDTQYF. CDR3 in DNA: TGTGCCAGCAGCCTAACACAGGGTAGCACAGATACGCAGTATTTT. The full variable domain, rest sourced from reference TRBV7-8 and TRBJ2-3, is GAGVSQSPRYKVAKRGQDVALRCDPISGHVSLFWYQQALGQGPEFLTYFQNEAQLDKSGLPSDRFFAERPEGSVSTLKIQRTQQEDSAVYLCASSLTQGSTDTQYFGPGTRLTVL.

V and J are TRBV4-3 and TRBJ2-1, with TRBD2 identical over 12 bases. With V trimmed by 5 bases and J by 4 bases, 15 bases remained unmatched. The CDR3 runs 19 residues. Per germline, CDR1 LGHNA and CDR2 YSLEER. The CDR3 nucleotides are TGCGCCAGCAGCTATTACGCGCTAGCGGGAGGGAAACGGTACAATGAGCAGTTCTTC. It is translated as CASSYYALAGGKRYNEQFF.

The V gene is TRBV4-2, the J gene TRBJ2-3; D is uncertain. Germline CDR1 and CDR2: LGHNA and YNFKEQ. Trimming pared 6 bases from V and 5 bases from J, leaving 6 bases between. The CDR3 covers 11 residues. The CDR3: CASSSGDTQYF. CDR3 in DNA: TGTGCCAGCAGTTCCGGAGATACGCAGTATTTT.

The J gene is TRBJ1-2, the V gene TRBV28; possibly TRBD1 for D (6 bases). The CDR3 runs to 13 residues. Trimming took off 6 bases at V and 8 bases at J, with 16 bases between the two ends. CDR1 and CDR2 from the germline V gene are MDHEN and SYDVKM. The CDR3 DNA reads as TGTGCCAGCAGCCAACCAGGGGTGATAGGCTACACCTTC. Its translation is CASSQPGVIGYTF.

For the CDR3, the DNA is TGTGCCATCAGGCCGAACCGGGATACATACAATGAGCAGTTCTTC. This encodes CAIRPNRDTYNEQFF. The chain links TRBV10-3 to TRBJ2-1, with D perhaps TRBD2 (5 bases). Germline loops: CDR1 ENHRY, CDR2 SYGVKD. The CDR3 length is 15 residues. Trimming removed 6 bases at V and 4 bases at J, with 16 bases between.

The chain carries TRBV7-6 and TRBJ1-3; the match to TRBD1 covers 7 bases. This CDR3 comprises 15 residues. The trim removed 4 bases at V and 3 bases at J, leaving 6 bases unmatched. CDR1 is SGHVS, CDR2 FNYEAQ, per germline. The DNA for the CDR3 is TGTGCCAGCAGCTCAACAGGACAGGTTGGAAACACCATATATTTT. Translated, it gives CASSSTGQVGNTIYF.

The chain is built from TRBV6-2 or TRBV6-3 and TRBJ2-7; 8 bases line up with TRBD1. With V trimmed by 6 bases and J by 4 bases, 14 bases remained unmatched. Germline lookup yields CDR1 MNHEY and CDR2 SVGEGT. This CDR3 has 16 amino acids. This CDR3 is CASSPLAGGVSYEQYF. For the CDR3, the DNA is TGTGCCAGCAGCCCCCTCGCAGGGGGCGTGTCGTACGAGCAGTACTTC.

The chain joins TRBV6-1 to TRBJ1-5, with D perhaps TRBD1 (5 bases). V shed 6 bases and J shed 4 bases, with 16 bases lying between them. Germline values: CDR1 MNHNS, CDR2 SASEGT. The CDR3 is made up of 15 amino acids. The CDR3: CASRVQVGWNQPQHF. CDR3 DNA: TGTGCCAGCAGAGTACAGGTGGGGTGGAATCAGCCCCAGCATTTT.